The next 27 T cell receptor beta chains were all read from a single sample in a study of blood T cell repertoires in COVID-19. Libraries were prepared by immunoSEQ multiplex PCR; TCRdb keeps only in-frame clonotypes and omits some of them. Of around 95,000 clones listed, roughly 87% are singletons. Sequencing was performed on peripheral blood. The receptors stem from a man between 25 and 39 years old in a cohort sampled during active COVID-19.

The chain employs TRBV9 and TRBJ2-2; 8 positions match TRBD2. From germline, CDR1 is SGDLS and CDR2 YYNGEE. The CDR3 is 16 residues long. J lost 3 bases, V lost 5 bases, and 9 bases had no gene match. The CDR3 coding sequence is TGTGCCAGCAGGAAACGCGGGGGGTGGGACACCGGGGAGCTGTTTTTT. It encodes CASRKRGGWDTGELFF. The full variable domain, completed using reference TRBV9 and TRBJ2-2, is DSGVTQTPKHLITATGQRVTLRCSPRSGDLSVYWYQQSLDQGLQFLIQYYNGEERAKGNILERFSAQQFPDLHSELNLSSLELGDSALYFCASRKRGGWDTGELFFGEGSRLTVL.

The V and J genes are TRBV25-1 and TRBJ2-3, with 8 bases aligning to TRBD1. The junction had 8 bases not matched to a gene; V was cut back by 3 bases and J by 0 bases. The CDR3 loop spans 17 amino acids. Germline assignment: CDR1 MGHDK and CDR2 SYGVNS. CDR3 bases: TGTGCCAGCAGTGAGGGGACAGGCTACCAAAGCACAGATACGCAGTATTTT. Protein sequence: CASSEGTGYQSTDTQYF.

The chain uses TRBV18 and TRBJ1-4, with D maybe TRBD1 (6 bases). The V end was cut by 6 bases, the J end by 0 bases, with 17 bases between. Per germline, CDR1 KGHSH and CDR2 LQKENI. The CDR3 sequence is 17 residues long. CDR3 sequence: CASSPSRTAATNEKLFF. Written as DNA, the CDR3 is TGTGCCAGCTCCCCGTCGCGGACAGCGGCAACTAATGAAAAACTGTTTTTT.

V and J are TRBV2 and TRBJ1-4; the D is unclear. The length of the CDR3 is 12 residues. V was pared by 6 bases and J by 3 bases, with 5 bases between. Germline assignment: CDR1 SNHLY and CDR2 FYNNEI. The DNA for the CDR3 is TGTGCCAGCAGGCGGGCTAATGAAAAACTGTTTTTT. Its translation is CASRRANEKLFF.

This clone has only one observation. The V and J genes are TRBV7-2 and TRBJ2-5; D gene ambiguous. The V end was cut by 6 bases, the J end by 5 bases, with 7 bases between. The germline V gene has CDR1 SGHTA and CDR2 FQGNSA. The CDR3 has 11 residues. Here the CDR3 reads CASRARETQYF. The CDR3 DNA reads as TGTGCCAGCAGGGCTAGGGAGACCCAGTACTTC. Using reference TRBV7-2 and TRBJ2-5 for the parts outside the CDR3, the full variable domain is GAGVSQSPSNKVTEKGKDVELRCDPISGHTALYWYRQSLGQGLEFLIYFQGNSAPDKSGLPSDRFSAERTGGSVSTLTIQRTQQEDSAVYLCASRARETQYFGPGTRLLVL.

The V and J genes are TRBV28 and TRBJ1-3; D gene uncertain. V dropped 4 bases and J dropped 3 bases, with 7 bases sitting between them. Germline V gene lookup returns CDR1 MDHEN and CDR2 SYDVKM. This CDR3 comprises 13 residues. CDR3: CASSSFFGNTIYF. The CDR3 DNA reads TGTGCCAGCAGTTCTTTTTTTGGAAACACCATATATTTT.

This clone was seen a single time. V gene TRBV2 combines with J gene TRBJ2-4; D unclear. Germline CDR1 and CDR2: SNHLY and FYNNEI. V was pared by 7 bases and J by 0 bases, with 13 bases between. The CDR3 is made up of 15 amino acids. The CDR3 spells CASKMAFLAKNIQYF. CDR3 in DNA: TGTGCCAGCAAAATGGCTTTTCTAGCCAAAAACATTCAGTACTTC. Full variable domain (missing parts from reference TRBV2 and TRBJ2-4): EPEVTQTPSHQVTQMGQEVILRCVPISNHLYFYWYRQILGQKVEFLVSFYNNEISEKSEIFDDQFSVERPDGSNFTLKIRSTKLEDSAMYFCASKMAFLAKNIQYFGAGTRLSVL.

The chain links TRBV27 to TRBJ2-7; D is possibly TRBD1 (5 bases). Germline assignment: CDR1 MNHEY and CDR2 SMNVEV (reference sequence). This CDR3 region has 14 residues. Trimming took off 5 bases at V and 8 bases at J, with 19 bases between the two ends. The CDR3 DNA reads as TGTGCCAGCAGTAAGGCCTTAGGGGCCTGGAAGCAGTACTTC. Translation: CASSKALGAWKQYF.

The chain uses TRBV24-1 and TRBJ2-3; D might be TRBD2 (6 bases). Germline V gene lookup returns CDR1 KGHDR and CDR2 SFDVKD. V was shortened by 12 bases and J by 2 bases, with 26 bases between the two germline ends. The CDR3 extends over 17 amino acids. CDR3 amino acids: CALRGSGRRDFTDTQYF. The CDR3 nucleotides are TGTGCCCTAAGGGGTTCAGGGCGGAGGGACTTCACAGATACGCAGTATTTT.

In its sample, this clone was seen once. The V gene is TRBV30, the J gene TRBJ2-7; the D gene is possibly TRBD2 (6 bases). The V and J ends lost 3 bases and 0 bases respectively, with 9 bases between them. CDR1 GTSNPN and CDR2 SVGIG come from the germline V gene (reference sequence). The CDR3 sequence is 13 residues long. The CDR3 reads CAWRGGSSYEQYF. The CDR3 DNA is TGTGCCTGGAGGGGGGGATCCTCCTACGAGCAGTACTTC.

The V call is TRBV13, the J call TRBJ2-5; 8 bases are a match to TRBD1. The CDR3 covers 16 residues. The germline V gene encodes CDR1 PRHDT and CDR2 FYEKMQ (reference sequence). With V trimmed by 5 bases and J by 4 bases, 12 bases remained unmatched. The CDR3 loop reads CASSRIGQGMGETQYF. The DNA of the CDR3 is TGTGCCAGCAGCCGTATCGGACAGGGAATGGGAGAGACCCAGTACTTC.

The chain combines TRBV18 with TRBJ2-7; D is perhaps TRBD1 (6 bases). Looked up from germline, CDR1 is KGHSH and CDR2 is LQKENI. The CDR3 spans 14 residues. Trimming shortened V by 10 bases and J by 2 bases, and 18 bases separated the two germline ends. The CDR3 protein is CATSPGTTTYEQYF. CDR3 coding DNA: TGTGCCACAAGTCCCGGGACAACTACCTACGAGCAGTACTTC.

This clone was counted a few times. This rearrangement joins TRBV12-3 or TRBV12-4 to TRBJ1-5; unclear D gene. V shed 3 bases and J shed 6 bases, with 6 bases lying between them. The CDR3 length is 12 residues. The CDR3 nucleotides read TGTGCCAGCAGTTTTCTAGGTCAGCCCCAGCATTTT. Its translation: CASSFLGQPQHF.

The chain uses TRBV3-1 (or the pseudogene TRBV3-2) and TRBJ2-5; D may be TRBD1 (5 bases). In germline, CDR1 is LGHDT, CDR2 YNNKEL (reference sequence). This CDR3 comprises 14 residues. Trimming removed 1 base at V and 3 bases at J, with 9 bases between. CDR3 sequence reads: CASSQVKGEETQYF. CDR3 coding DNA: TGTGCCAGCAGCCAAGTGAAAGGGGAAGAGACCCAGTACTTC.

The V and J genes are TRBV5-1 and TRBJ2-5, with TRBD1 identical over 8 bases. Germline-derived CDR1 and CDR2 are SGHRS and YFSETQ. The CDR3 totals 16 residues. The V and J ends lost 5 bases and 5 bases, in that order; junction bases with no gene match: 14. The CDR3 loop is CASRKSTGGIWETQYF. CDR3 nucleotide sequence: TGCGCCAGCAGAAAATCAACAGGGGGAATATGGGAGACCCAGTACTTC.

This chain links TRBV21-1 with TRBJ1-1; the table's D call of TRBD1 was not tested on the DNA. TRBV21-1 corresponds to a pseudogene. This CDR3 is built from 17 residues. In DNA, the CDR3 is TGTGCCAGCAGCACACAAAGGAGGGACAGGGAGAACACTGAAGCTTTCTTT. It is translated as CASSTQRRDRENTEAFF.

This sequence joins TRBV7-9 and TRBJ2-1; maybe TRBD2 (6 bases). The V gene lost 5 bases and the J gene lost 13 bases, with 12 bases spanning the gap. Germline-derived CDR1 and CDR2 are SEHNR and FQNEAQ (reference sequence). The CDR3 length is 11 residues. In nucleotides, the CDR3 is TGTGCCAGCAGCCCGGGACTTGGTCAGTTCTTC. This translates into CASSPGLGQFF.

The V and J genes are TRBV6-6 and TRBJ2-1, with D perhaps matching TRBD2 (7 bases). Germline V CDR1 and CDR2: MNHNY, SVGAGI (reference sequence). The CDR3 runs 11 residues. Trimming took off 8 bases at V and 9 bases at J, with 11 bases between the two ends. This CDR3 is CASGGAGEQFF. The CDR3 DNA is TGTGCCAGCGGGGGGGCGGGTGAGCAGTTCTTC.

The rearrangement uses TRBV9 and TRBJ1-1; TRBD1 matches at 8 bases. Trimming took 6 bases from V and 6 from J; bases not matched to a gene: 16. CDR1 SGDLS and CDR2 YYNGEE come from the germline V gene. This CDR3 has 16 residues. This CDR3 is CASKPPTGDIGAEAFF. CDR3 sequence (DNA): TGTGCCAGCAAACCCCCGACAGGGGACATCGGCGCTGAAGCTTTCTTT.

In its sample, this clone was seen a few times. The same CDR3 also results from other DNA sequences found in this sample. The chain uses TRBV6-5 and TRBJ1-2, with D tentatively TRBD1 (6 bases). The CDR3 has 12 residues. Trimming took 0 bases from V and 7 from J, leaving 6 bases between them. From germline, CDR1 is MNHEY and CDR2 SVGAGI. The CDR3 sequence is CASSYSTGGYTF. In DNA form, the CDR3 reads TGTGCCAGCAGTTACTCGACAGGTGGCTACACCTTC.

V is TRBV6-1 and J is TRBJ1-1; possibly TRBD1 for D (5 bases). The CDR3 consists of 15 residues. Germline loops: CDR1 MNHNS, CDR2 SASEGT. V lost 0 bases and J lost 7, with 15 bases in between. The CDR3, as DNA: TGTGCCAGCAGTGAAGCGCCAGGGTACATCGGTGAAGCTTTCTTT. The encoded protein is CASSEAPGYIGEAFF.

The rearrangement joins TRBV2 to TRBJ2-1; TRBD1 is a possible D gene (6 bases). Trimming pared 6 bases from V and 9 bases from J, leaving 12 bases between. This CDR3 spans 12 amino acids. CDR1 and CDR2 (germline): SNHLY, FYNNEI. The CDR3 spells CASRYRVGEQFF. Here the CDR3 DNA reads TGTGCCAGCAGGTACAGGGTAGGTGAGCAGTTCTTC.

The chain joins TRBV6-5 to TRBJ1-5; the D gene is possibly TRBD1 (5 bases). The CDR3 consists of 14 residues. V dropped 7 bases and J dropped 0 bases, with 10 bases sitting between them. In germline, CDR1 is MNHEY, CDR2 SVGAGI. The CDR3 here is CASKPQGSNQPQHF. The CDR3 DNA is TGTGCCAGCAAACCTCAGGGTAGCAATCAGCCCCAGCATTTT.

The gene calls are TRBV5-1 and TRBJ1-4; 9 bases fit TRBD1. Trimming cost V 4 bases and J 7 bases; bases outside gene matches: 8. The CDR3 runs to 15 residues. The germline V gene encodes CDR1 SGHRS and CDR2 YFSETQ. The CDR3 reads CASSQEGTGFEKLFF. The CDR3 region has the DNA TGCGCCAGCAGCCAAGAGGGGACAGGGTTTGAAAAACTGTTTTTT.

This chain joins TRBV29-1 and TRBJ2-5, with D possibly TRBD2 on 6 matching bases. V was clipped by 4 bases and J by 5 bases, with 14 bases between them. Germline CDR1 and CDR2: SQVTM and ANQGSEA. The CDR3 covers 13 residues. The CDR3: CSVGPGVRETQYF. The CDR3 DNA reads as TGCAGCGTTGGACCGGGGGTGAGGGAGACCCAGTACTTC.

As DNA, the CDR3 is TGCGCCAGCAGCTTGGGAGGGGGCGAACTCTACGAGCAGTACTTC. It encodes CASSLGGGELYEQYF. The rearrangement links TRBV5-1 to TRBJ2-7, with 7 bases matching TRBD1. The ends lost 0 bases at V and 3 bases at J; junction bases unmatched: 6. Germline V gene lookup returns CDR1 SGHRS and CDR2 YFSETQ. There are 15 residues in the CDR3.

J is TRBJ2-2 and V is TRBV24-1, with a possible D match to TRBD1 (6 bases). There are 16 residues in the CDR3. Trimming left V 4 bases short and J 2 bases short, with 13 bases between. Germline V gives CDR1 KGHDR, CDR2 SFDVKD. The CDR3 nucleotides are TGTGCCACCAGTGAGCCGACGGGACAAAACACCGGGGAGCTGTTTTTT. Protein: CATSEPTGQNTGELFF.